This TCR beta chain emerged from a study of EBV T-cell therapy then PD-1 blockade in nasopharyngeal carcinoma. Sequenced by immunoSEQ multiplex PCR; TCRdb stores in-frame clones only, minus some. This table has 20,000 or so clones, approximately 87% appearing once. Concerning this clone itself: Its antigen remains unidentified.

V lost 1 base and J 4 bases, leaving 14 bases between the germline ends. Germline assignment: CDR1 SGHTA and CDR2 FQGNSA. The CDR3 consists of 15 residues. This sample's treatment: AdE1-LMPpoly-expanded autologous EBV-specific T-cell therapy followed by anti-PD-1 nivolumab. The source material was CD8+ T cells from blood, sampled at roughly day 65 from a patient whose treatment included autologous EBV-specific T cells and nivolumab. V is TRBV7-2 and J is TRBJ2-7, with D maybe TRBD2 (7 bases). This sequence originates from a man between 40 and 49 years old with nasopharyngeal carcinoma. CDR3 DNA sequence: TGTGCCAGCAGCTTAGGGGAGGGGGGTTGGTACGAGCAGTACTTC. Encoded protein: CASSLGEGGWYEQYF.